These 27 T cell receptor beta chains share one sample of origin, sequenced in a study of beta chain features in type 1 diabetes. The entirety of the isolated RNA underwent reverse transcription, so expressed TCRB transcripts were sequenced. Generated by immunoSEQ multiplex PCR, the TCRdb table keeps only in-frame clones and is missing some. The sample includes some 150,000 clones, under 60% of them seen just once. Material: Tregs from blood. The receptors derive from a man younger than 30 in good health.

This clone was observed a few times. The rearrangement joins TRBV5-1 to TRBJ2-3, with 10 bases that match TRBD1. The V gene's germline CDR1 is SGHRS and CDR2 YFSETQ. The J segment lost 3 bases and the V segment lost 6 bases, leaving 7 bases of the junction unmatched. The CDR3 spans 15 residues. CDR3 sequence reads: CASKRQGAVTDTQYF. The CDR3 DNA reads TGCGCCAGCAAAAGACAGGGGGCTGTGACAGATACGCAGTATTTT.

The CDR3, as DNA: TGTGCCAGCAGCCAATGGCCCGGGAATAGCTACGAGCAGTACTTC. Protein product: CASSQWPGNSYEQYF. The chain carries TRBV14 and TRBJ2-7, with D possibly matching TRBD2 (5 bases). The germline CDR1 and CDR2 sequences are SGHDN and FVKESK. The CDR3 is made up of 15 amino acids. V was trimmed by 2 bases and J by 3 bases, leaving 14 bases between them.

This clone came up a few times. This chain connects TRBV27 to TRBJ2-2, with D unclear. The CDR3 runs to 14 residues. In germline, CDR1 is MNHEY, CDR2 SMNVEV (reference sequence). V was shortened by 7 bases and J by 6 bases, with 15 bases between the two germline ends. The CDR3 nucleotides read TGTGCCAGCAATCAAGACCTGGGCGCCGGGGAGCTGTTTTTT. Translating it yields CASNQDLGAGELFF.

The chain carries TRBV28 and TRBJ1-5, with 10 positions matching TRBD1. Germline V CDR1 and CDR2: MDHEN, SYDVKM. The CDR3 consists of 18 residues. J gave up 2 bases and V 6 bases, and 13 bases lay outside the gene matches. The CDR3 DNA follows: TGTGCCAGCAGCACGGGACAGGGGAGATGGATAGGCAATCAGCCCCAGCATTTT. Encoded protein: CASSTGQGRWIGNQPQHF.

The rearrangement joins TRBV4-3 to TRBJ2-3; a weak D match, TRBD1 (6 bases). The CDR3 extends over 16 amino acids. V was trimmed by 1 base and J by 2 bases, leaving 13 bases between them. In germline, CDR1 is LGHNA, CDR2 YSLEER. The CDR3 protein is CASSQVTGTITDTQYF. CDR3 DNA: TGCGCCAGCAGCCAAGTGACAGGTACCATCACAGATACGCAGTATTTT.

This clone was counted a few times. V usage is TRBV9 and J usage is TRBJ1-2, with 9 bases matching TRBD1. V was pared by 3 bases and J by 5 bases, with 11 bases of the junction left unmatched. Germline-derived CDR1 and CDR2 are SGDLS and YYNGEE. The CDR3 is 16 amino acids. The CDR3 DNA follows: TGTGCCAGCAGCGCGGACAGGGGTTCATTCTCTTATGGCTACACCTTC. Its protein product is CASSADRGSFSYGYTF.

This clone was detected once. The chain links TRBV4-1 to TRBJ2-5, with 7 nucleotides matching TRBD2. Near its end, the DNA agrees better with TRBJ2-7, so the J call may be wrong. CDR1 MGHRA and CDR2 YSYEKL come from the germline V gene. CDR3 length equals 15 residues. DNA of the CDR3: TGCGCCAGCAGCCAAGTAGGGCGGGAGCCTTACGAGCAGTACTTC. It encodes CASSQVGREPYEQYF.

In DNA form, the CDR3 reads TGCGCCAGCAGCCAAGGAGTAGTGCCCTCCTACGAGCAGTACTTC. It yields the protein CASSQGVVPSYEQYF. The rearrangement joins TRBV4-1 to TRBJ2-7; D call uncertain. The CDR3 contains 15 residues. The ends were cut back, 1 base at V and 0 bases at J, with 10 bases in the middle. Germline lookup yields CDR1 MGHRA and CDR2 YSYEKL.

This chain uses TRBV18 with TRBJ2-1, with a possible D match to TRBD1 (6 bases). V was trimmed by 3 bases and J by 6 bases, leaving 12 bases between them. The germline CDR1 and CDR2 sequences are KGHSH and LQKENI. The CDR3 runs to 14 residues. CDR3 sequence reads: CASSPPGALNEQFF. CDR3 nucleotides: TGTGCCAGCTCACCCCCAGGGGCCCTCAATGAGCAGTTCTTC.

V usage is TRBV5-1 and J usage is TRBJ2-5, with 8 bases matching TRBD1. Germline V gives CDR1 SGHRS, CDR2 YFSETQ. CDR3 length: 15 residues. V was pared by 4 bases and J by 1 base, with 6 bases of the junction left unmatched. The CDR3: CASSDDRGSQETQYF. The CDR3 DNA is TGCGCCAGCAGCGACGACAGGGGATCCCAAGAGACCCAGTACTTC.

V usage is TRBV10-3 and J usage is TRBJ1-1; TRBD1 matches 7 bases. The V segment lost 10 bases and the J segment 5 bases; nucleotides outside the gene matches: 7. The CDR3 is made up of 12 amino acids. Germline lookup yields CDR1 ENHRY and CDR2 SYGVKD. The CDR3 loop reads CATVGQRTEAFF. The CDR3 DNA reads TGTGCCACCGTGGGACAGCGGACTGAAGCTTTCTTT.

The gene calls are TRBV5-1 and TRBJ2-3, with D uncertain. The length of the CDR3 is 12 residues. Germline V gene sequence: CDR1 SGHRS, CDR2 YFSETQ. Trimming cost V 1 base and J 6 bases, with 6 bases left between them. CDR3 protein: CASSLFRDTQYF. The CDR3 DNA sequence: TGCGCCAGCAGCTTGTTTCGGGATACGCAGTATTTT.

The chain couples TRBV4-3 to TRBJ1-2, with 8 bases that match TRBD1. Germline V CDR1 and CDR2: LGHNA, YSLEER. The CDR3 sequence is 13 residues long. With V trimmed by 4 bases and J by 4 bases, 2 bases remained unmatched. The CDR3 nucleotides read TGCGCCAGCAGCCGGACAGGGCTCTATGGCTACACCTTC. Translated: CASSRTGLYGYTF.

This clone appeared a few times. The CDR3 here is CASSQDRDFLGDTQYF. The CDR3 nucleotides are TGCGCCAGCAGCCAAGATCGGGACTTCCTGGGGGATACGCAGTATTTT. The chain links TRBV4-3 to TRBJ2-3; a possible D gene is TRBD2 (6 bases). The germline V and J ends were trimmed by 0 bases and 6 bases, with 16 bases remaining between them. The CDR3 runs to 16 residues. CDR1 is LGHNA and CDR2 is YSLEER in the germline V gene.

This clone has only a few counts. V gene TRBV7-2 combines with J gene TRBJ1-2; 7 bases fit TRBD1. Per germline, CDR1 SGHTA and CDR2 FQGNSA. There are 14 residues in the CDR3. J gave up 6 bases and V 6 bases, and 10 bases lay outside the gene matches. The CDR3 sequence is CASRAPRGRDGYTF. The CDR3 bases are TGTGCCAGCAGGGCCCCGAGGGGGCGTGATGGCTACACCTTC.

The chain carries TRBV18 and TRBJ2-4, with 8 bases that match TRBD2. V lost 3 bases to trimming and J lost 4 bases; unmatched junction nucleotides: 2. The CDR3 consists of 14 residues. Per germline, CDR1 KGHSH and CDR2 LQKENI. CDR3 residues: CASSPRGGKNIQYF. CDR3 coding DNA: TGTGCCAGCTCACCCCGGGGGGGGAAAAACATTCAGTACTTC. The entire variable domain, with the rest obtained from reference TRBV18 and TRBJ2-4, is as follows: NAGVMQNPRHLVRRRGQEARLRCSPMKGHSHVYWYRQLPEEGLKFMVYLQKENIIDESGMPKERFSAEFPKEGPSILRIQQVVRGDSAAYFCASSPRGGKNIQYFGAGTRLSVL.

The chain couples TRBV30 to TRBJ2-2; 8 bases are a match to TRBD1. V dropped 3 bases and J dropped 1; count of bases not matched to a gene: 13. CDR1 is GTSNPN and CDR2 is SVGIG in the germline V gene (reference sequence). The CDR3 covers 18 residues. The CDR3 loop is CAWRMPWRTGKNTGELFF. The CDR3 DNA follows: TGTGCCTGGAGGATGCCCTGGCGGACAGGGAAGAACACCGGGGAGCTGTTTTTT.

This clone was picked up a small number of times. J is TRBJ1-1 and V is TRBV30; 7 positions match TRBD1. CDR3 size: 15 residues. The germline V gene has CDR1 GTSNPN and CDR2 SVGIG (reference sequence). V was clipped by 3 bases and J by 0 bases; unmatched bases: 7. Written as DNA, the CDR3 is TGTGCCTGGAGACCCCCGGGACAGATGAACACTGAAGCTTTCTTT. This encodes CAWRPPGQMNTEAFF.

The chain links TRBV19 to TRBJ2-5; TRBD1 agrees at 8 bases. The CDR3 length is 15 residues. Germline loops: CDR1 LNHDA, CDR2 SQIVND (reference sequence). Trimming at V came to 3 bases and at J to 1 base, leaving 4 bases not matched to a gene. CDR3 region: CASSINRGTQETQYF. The CDR3 nucleotides read TGTGCCAGTAGTATTAACAGGGGGACCCAAGAGACCCAGTACTTC.

The rearrangement links TRBV7-3 to TRBJ2-2; 8 bases fit TRBD1. Germline loops: CDR1 SGHTA, CDR2 FQGTGA. V shed 2 bases and J 6 bases; nucleotides not matched to a gene: 2. The CDR3 spans 14 residues. The CDR3 DNA sequence: TGTGCCAGCAGCTTACAGGGGGCGCCCGGGGAGCTGTTTTTT. Amino acid sequence: CASSLQGAPGELFF.

In this sample, this clone turned up a few times. The chain recombines TRBV5-4 with TRBJ1-1; 9 bases map to TRBD1. The trim removed 2 bases at V and 8 bases at J, leaving 10 bases unmatched. Per the germline V gene, CDR1 is SGHNT and CDR2 is YYREEE (reference sequence). The CDR3 totals 15 residues. The CDR3 region is CASSFPGQGWSEAFF. DNA for the CDR3: TGTGCCAGCAGCTTCCCGGGACAGGGCTGGAGCGAAGCTTTCTTT.

A few counts support this clone. Other nucleotide sequences in the sample specify the same CDR3. V usage is TRBV19 and J usage is TRBJ1-5; no reliable D call. The V gene's germline CDR1 is LNHDA and CDR2 SQIVND (reference sequence). This CDR3 contains 12 residues. V lost 6 bases to trimming and J lost 7 bases, with 10 bases between them. This CDR3 is CASRGAGQPQHF. CDR3 nucleotides: TGTGCCAGTAGAGGAGCGGGGCAGCCCCAGCATTTT.

This clone was detected a few times. This chain connects TRBV11-2 to TRBJ2-7, with D maybe TRBD1 (5 bases). Germline loops: CDR1 SGHAT, CDR2 FQNNGV. This CDR3 has 17 amino acids. V was pared by 0 bases and J by 0 bases, with 15 bases between. The CDR3 protein is CASSLDWATEISYEQYF. The CDR3 nucleotides are TGTGCCAGCAGCTTAGATTGGGCGACAGAGATCTCCTACGAGCAGTACTTC.

This clone was seen only a few times. The chain couples TRBV5-6 to TRBJ2-7, with D maybe TRBD1 (6 bases). Germline values: CDR1 SGHDT, CDR2 YYEEEE. This CDR3 is 12 amino acids long. The V end was cut by 4 bases, the J end by 8 bases, with 13 bases between. CDR3 in DNA: TGTGCCAGCAGCCTCACCCAGGGGAAGCAGTACTTC. Protein product: CASSLTQGKQYF.

This clone occurred a few times. The CDR3 sequence is CASSLGQGWGQFF. DNA of the CDR3: TGTGCCAGCTCACTAGGACAGGGCTGGGGGCAGTTCTTC. V gene TRBV18 combines with J gene TRBJ2-1; 8 positions agree with TRBD1. Germline V CDR1 and CDR2: KGHSH, LQKENI. J was trimmed by 12 bases and V by 4 bases; bases with no gene match: 8. This CDR3 spans 13 amino acids.

This clone was detected only a few times. The J gene is TRBJ2-3, the V gene TRBV6-1, with 8 bases identical to TRBD1. Germline V gene sequence: CDR1 MNHNS, CDR2 SASEGT. V was pared by 4 bases and J by 0 bases, with 3 bases of the junction left unmatched. The CDR3 is made up of 15 amino acids. DNA of the CDR3: TGTGCCAGCAGTGGACGACAGGGGAGCACAGATACGCAGTATTTT. Amino acid sequence: CASSGRQGSTDTQYF.

This clone was detected only a few times. The V and J genes are TRBV27 and TRBJ2-1, with 14 nucleotides matching TRBD2. Trimming took 7 bases from V and 4 from J; bases not matched to a gene: 9. The CDR3 is made up of 17 amino acids. Germline-derived CDR1 and CDR2 are MNHEY and SMNVEV (reference sequence). CDR3 region: CASTLTSGRAAYNEQFF. As DNA, the CDR3 is TGTGCCAGCACCCTGACTAGCGGGAGGGCGGCGTACAATGAGCAGTTCTTC.